This T cell receptor (beta chain) was observed in a study of blood T cell repertoires in COVID-19. Study details: Acute and convalescent COVID-19 specimens originated in the United States, Italy and Spain.

Original data processing: Reference gene primer amplification in the assay estimated nucleated cell counts. Here immunoSEQ multiplex PCR was the method, and the copy in TCRdb shows in-frame clones only, minus some. The V and J calls and the clone size are those of that table, but D and trimming were determined from the DNA. Of more than 95,000 clones listed, approximately 90% were seen once; the top ten hold 1.8%. CDR3 length: 15 amino acids. Trimming removed 5 bases from V and 2 bases from J; junction bases left unmatched: 6. Looked up from germline, CDR1 is SGHRS and CDR2 is YFSETQ. The receptor was isolated from a human donor with active COVID-19. The donor label of this sample is uncertain. The V and J genes are TRBV5-1 and TRBJ2-1; 8 positions agree with TRBD1. Sequencing was done on a sample of peripheral blood. The CDR3 region has the DNA TGCGCCAGCAGAGGACAGGGTGTCGCCTACAATGAGCAGTTCTTC. Protein sequence: CASRGQGVAYNEQFF. Full variable domain (outside the CDR3, taken from reference TRBV5-1 and TRBJ2-1): KAGVTQTPRYLIKTRGQQVTLSCSPISGHRSVSWYQQTPGQGLQFLFEYFSETQRNKGNFPGRFSGRQFSNSRSEMNVSTLELGDSALYLCASRGQGVAYNEQFFGPGTRLTVL.